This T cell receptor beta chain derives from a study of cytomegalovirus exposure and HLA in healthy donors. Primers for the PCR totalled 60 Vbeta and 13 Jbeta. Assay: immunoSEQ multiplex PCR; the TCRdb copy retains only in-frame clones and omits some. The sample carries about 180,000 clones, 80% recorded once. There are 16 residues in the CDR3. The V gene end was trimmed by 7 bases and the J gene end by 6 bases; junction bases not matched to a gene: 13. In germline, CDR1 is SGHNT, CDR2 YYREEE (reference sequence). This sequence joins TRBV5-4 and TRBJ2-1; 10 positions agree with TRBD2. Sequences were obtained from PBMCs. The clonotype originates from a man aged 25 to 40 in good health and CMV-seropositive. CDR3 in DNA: TGTGCCAGCGGCTCCAAACTTCGGACTAGCGGCAATGAGCAGTTCTTC. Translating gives CASGSKLRTSGNEQFF.